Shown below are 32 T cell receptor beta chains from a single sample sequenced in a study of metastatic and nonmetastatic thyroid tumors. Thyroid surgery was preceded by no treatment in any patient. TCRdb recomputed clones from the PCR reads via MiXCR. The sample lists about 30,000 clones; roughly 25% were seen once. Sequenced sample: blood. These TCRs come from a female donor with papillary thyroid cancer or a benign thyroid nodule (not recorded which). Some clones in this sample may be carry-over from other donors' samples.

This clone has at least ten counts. CDR3 sequence: CASSLAVEGGELFF. DNA of the CDR3: TGCGCCAGCAGCTTAGCGGTCGAGGGCGGGGAGCTGTTTTTT. The J gene is TRBJ2-2, the V gene TRBV5-1; tentative D call: TRBD2 (5 bases). Germline lookup yields CDR1 SGHRS and CDR2 YFSETQ. This CDR3 contains 14 residues. V lost 2 bases and J 7 bases, leaving 12 bases between the germline ends.

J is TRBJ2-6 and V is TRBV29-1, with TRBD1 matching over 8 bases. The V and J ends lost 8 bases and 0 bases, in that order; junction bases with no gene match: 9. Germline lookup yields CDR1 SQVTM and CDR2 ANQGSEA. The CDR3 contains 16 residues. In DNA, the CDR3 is TGCAGCTGGATAAGACAGGGGACCTCTGGGGCCAACGTCCTGACTTTC. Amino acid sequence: CSWIRQGTSGANVLTF.

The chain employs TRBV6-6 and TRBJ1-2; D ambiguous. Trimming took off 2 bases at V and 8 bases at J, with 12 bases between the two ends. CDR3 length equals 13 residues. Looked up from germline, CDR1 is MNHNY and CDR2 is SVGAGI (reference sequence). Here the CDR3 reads CASSYRTPRGYTF. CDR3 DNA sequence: TGTGCCAGCAGTTACCGGACCCCTAGGGGCTACACCTTC.

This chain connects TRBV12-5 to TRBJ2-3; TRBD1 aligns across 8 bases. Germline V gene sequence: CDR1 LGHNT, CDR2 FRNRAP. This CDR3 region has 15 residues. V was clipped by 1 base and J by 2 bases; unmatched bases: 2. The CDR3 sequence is CASGLGTGHTDTQYF. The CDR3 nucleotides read TGTGCTAGTGGTTTGGGGACAGGGCACACAGATACGCAGTATTTT.

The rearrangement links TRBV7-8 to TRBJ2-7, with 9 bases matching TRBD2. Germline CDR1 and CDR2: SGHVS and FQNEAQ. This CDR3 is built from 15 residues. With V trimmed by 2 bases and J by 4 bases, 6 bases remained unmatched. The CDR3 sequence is CASSLKAGGPYEQYV. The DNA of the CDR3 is TGTGCCAGCAGCTTAAAGGCGGGAGGGCCTTACGAGCAGTACGTC.

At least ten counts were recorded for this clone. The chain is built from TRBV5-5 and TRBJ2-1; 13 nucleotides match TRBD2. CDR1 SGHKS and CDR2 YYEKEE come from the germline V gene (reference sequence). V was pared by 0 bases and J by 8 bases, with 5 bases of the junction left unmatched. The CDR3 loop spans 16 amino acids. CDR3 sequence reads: CASSLGTSGRNYEQFF. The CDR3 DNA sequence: TGTGCCAGCAGCTTGGGGACTAGCGGGAGAAACTATGAGCAGTTCTTC.

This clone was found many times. CDR3 amino acids: CASSLSAASYEQYF. Written as DNA, the CDR3 is TGTGCCAGCAGCTTGTCAGCGGCCTCCTACGAGCAGTACTTC. The chain employs TRBV7-2 and TRBJ2-7; tentatively, D is TRBD2 (5 bases). CDR3 size: 14 residues. Looked up from germline, CDR1 is SGHTA and CDR2 is FQGNSA. V was pared by 3 bases and J by 0 bases, with 9 bases between.

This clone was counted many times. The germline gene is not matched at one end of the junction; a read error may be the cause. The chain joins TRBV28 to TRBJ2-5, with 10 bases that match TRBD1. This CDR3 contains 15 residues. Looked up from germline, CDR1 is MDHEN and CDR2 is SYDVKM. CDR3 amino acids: CASSSRDRGRETQHF. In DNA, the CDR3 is TGTGCCAGCAGTTCCCGGGACAGGGGTAGGGAGACCCAGCACTTC.

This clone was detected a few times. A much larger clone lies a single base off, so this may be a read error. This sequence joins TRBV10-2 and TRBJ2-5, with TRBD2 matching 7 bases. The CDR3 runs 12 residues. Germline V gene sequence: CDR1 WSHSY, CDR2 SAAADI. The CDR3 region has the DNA TGCGCCAGCAGTCTAGCGGAAGAGACCAAGTACTTC. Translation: CASSLAEETKYF.

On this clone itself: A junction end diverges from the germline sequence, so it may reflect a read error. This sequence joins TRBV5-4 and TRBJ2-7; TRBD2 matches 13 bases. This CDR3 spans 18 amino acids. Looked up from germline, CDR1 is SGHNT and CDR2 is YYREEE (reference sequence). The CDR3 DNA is TGTGCCAACAGCTTGGACGGCTGGACTAGCGGGAGCTCCTACGAGCAGTACTTC. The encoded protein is CANSLDGWTSGSSYEQYF.

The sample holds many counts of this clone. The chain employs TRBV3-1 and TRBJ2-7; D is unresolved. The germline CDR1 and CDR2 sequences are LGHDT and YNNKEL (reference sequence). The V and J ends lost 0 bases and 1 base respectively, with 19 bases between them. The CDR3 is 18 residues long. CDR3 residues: CASSQDKSGPAYSYEQYF. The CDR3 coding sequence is TGTGCCAGCAGCCAAGATAAAAGTGGTCCGGCCTATTCCTACGAGCAGTACTTC.

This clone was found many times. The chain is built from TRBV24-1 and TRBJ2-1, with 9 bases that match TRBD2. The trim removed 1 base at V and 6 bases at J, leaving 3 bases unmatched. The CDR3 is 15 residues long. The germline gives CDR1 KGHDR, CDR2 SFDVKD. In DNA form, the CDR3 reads TGTGCCACCAGTGATTTCGGGACTAGCTTCAATGAGCAGTTCTTC. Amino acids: CATSDFGTSFNEQFF.

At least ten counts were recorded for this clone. As DNA, the CDR3 is TGTGCCAGCAGCTCCCCGACAGGGGTGGACAGGGGGACCCAGTACTTC. Translating gives CASSSPTGVDRGTQYF. The V gene is TRBV13, the J gene TRBJ2-5, with 9 bases fitting TRBD1. Trimming at V came to 4 bases and at J to 7 bases, leaving 13 bases not matched to a gene. The germline V gene encodes CDR1 PRHDT and CDR2 FYEKMQ (reference sequence). This CDR3 has 16 residues. Full variable domain (outside the CDR3, taken from reference TRBV13 and TRBJ2-5): AAGVIQSPRHLIKEKRETATLKCYPIPRHDTVYWYQQGPGQDPQFLISFYEKMQSDKGSIPDRFSAQQFSDYHSELNMSSLELGDSALYFCASSSPTGVDRGTQYFGPGTRLLVL.

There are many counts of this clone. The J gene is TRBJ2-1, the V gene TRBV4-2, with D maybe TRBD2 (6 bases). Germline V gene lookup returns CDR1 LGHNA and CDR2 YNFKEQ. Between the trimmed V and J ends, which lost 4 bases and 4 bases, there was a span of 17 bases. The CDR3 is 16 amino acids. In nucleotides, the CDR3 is TGTGCCAGCAGCCGGGGAGGTAGCGGCCTATACAATGAGCAGTTCTTC. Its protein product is CASSRGGSGLYNEQFF.

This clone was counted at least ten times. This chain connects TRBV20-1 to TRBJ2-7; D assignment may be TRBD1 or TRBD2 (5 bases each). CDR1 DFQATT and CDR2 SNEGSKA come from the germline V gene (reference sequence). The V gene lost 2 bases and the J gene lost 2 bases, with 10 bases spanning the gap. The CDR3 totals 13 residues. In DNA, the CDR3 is TGCAGTGCTAGAACCGGGACCACCTACGAGCAGTACTTC. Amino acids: CSARTGTTYEQYF.

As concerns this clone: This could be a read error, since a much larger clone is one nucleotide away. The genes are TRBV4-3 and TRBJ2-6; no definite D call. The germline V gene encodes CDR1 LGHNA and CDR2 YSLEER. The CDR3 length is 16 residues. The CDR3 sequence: CVSSQVYSSGANVLTF. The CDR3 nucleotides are TGCGTCAGCAGCCAAGTGTATAGCTCTGGGGCCAACGTCCTGACTTTC.

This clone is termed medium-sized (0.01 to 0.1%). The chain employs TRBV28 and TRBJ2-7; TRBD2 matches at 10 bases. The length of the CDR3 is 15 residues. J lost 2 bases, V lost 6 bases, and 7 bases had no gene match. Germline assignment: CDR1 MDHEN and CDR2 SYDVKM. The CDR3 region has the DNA TGTGCCAGCAGCTACAGCGGGAGGGCCCCCTACGAGCAGTACTTC. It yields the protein CASSYSGRAPYEQYF.

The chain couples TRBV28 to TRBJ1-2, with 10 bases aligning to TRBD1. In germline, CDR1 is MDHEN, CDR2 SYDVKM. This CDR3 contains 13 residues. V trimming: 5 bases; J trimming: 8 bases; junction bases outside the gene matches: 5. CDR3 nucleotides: TGTGCCAGCAGTGGAGGACAGGGGGGGGGCTACACCTTC. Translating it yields CASSGGQGGGYTF.

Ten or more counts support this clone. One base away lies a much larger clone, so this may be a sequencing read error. The CDR3 nucleotides read TGCAGTGCTAGAGATTTTCGCGGGAGCGCAGATACGCAGTATTTT. This codes for CSARDFRGSADTQYF. The chain is built from TRBV20-1 and TRBJ2-3; 7 positions agree with TRBD2. With 0 bases clipped from V and 4 bases from J, the junction kept 7 bases outside the gene matches. Germline CDR1 is DFQATT and CDR2 is SNEGSKA (reference sequence). CDR3 length: 15 residues.

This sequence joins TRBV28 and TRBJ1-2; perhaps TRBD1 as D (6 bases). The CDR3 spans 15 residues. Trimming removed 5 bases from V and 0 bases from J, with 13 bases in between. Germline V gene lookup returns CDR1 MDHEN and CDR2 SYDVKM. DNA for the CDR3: TGTGCCAGCAGTCCGCAGACAGGTTCTAACTATGGCTACACCTTC. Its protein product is CASSPQTGSNYGYTF.

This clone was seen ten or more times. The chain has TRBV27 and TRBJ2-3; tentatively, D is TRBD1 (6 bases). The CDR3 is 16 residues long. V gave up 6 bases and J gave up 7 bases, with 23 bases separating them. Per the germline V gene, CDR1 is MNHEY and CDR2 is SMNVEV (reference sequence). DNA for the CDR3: TGTGCCAGCAGCCTGATGGCTTCCACAGGGCGTAATACGCAGTATTTT. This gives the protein CASSLMASTGRNTQYF.

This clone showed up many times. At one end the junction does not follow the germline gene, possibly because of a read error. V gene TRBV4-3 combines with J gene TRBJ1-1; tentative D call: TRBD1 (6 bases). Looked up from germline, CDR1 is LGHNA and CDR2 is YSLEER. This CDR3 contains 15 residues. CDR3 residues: CASSQAGGAPGEVFF. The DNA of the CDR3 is TGCGCCAGCAGCCAAGCCGGCGGGGCGCCAGGGGAAGTTTTCTTT.

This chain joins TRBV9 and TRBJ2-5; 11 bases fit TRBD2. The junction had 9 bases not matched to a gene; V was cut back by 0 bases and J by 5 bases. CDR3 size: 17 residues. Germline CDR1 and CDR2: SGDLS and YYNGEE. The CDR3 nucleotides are TGTGCCAGCAGCGTAGTTACTAGCGGGAGTCCACGGGAGACCCAGTACTTC. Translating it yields CASSVVTSGSPRETQYF.

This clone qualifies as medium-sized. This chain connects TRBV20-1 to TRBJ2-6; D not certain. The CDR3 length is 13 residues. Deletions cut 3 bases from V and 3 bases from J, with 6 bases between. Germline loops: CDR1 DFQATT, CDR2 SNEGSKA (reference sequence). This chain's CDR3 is CSASLYGANVLTF. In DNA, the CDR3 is TGCAGTGCTAGCCTTTATGGGGCCAACGTCCTGACTTTC.

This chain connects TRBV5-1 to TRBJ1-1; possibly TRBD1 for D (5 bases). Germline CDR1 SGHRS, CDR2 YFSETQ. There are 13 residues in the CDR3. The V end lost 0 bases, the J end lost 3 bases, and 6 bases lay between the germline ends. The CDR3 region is CASSLGGDTEAFF. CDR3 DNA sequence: TGCGCCAGCAGCTTGGGAGGGGACACTGAAGCTTTCTTT.

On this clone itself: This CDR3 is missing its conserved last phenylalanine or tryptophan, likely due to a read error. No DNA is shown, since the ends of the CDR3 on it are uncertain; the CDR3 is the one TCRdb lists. CDR3 region: CAISTSGLKTGVLLL. The chain is built from TRBV10-3 and TRBJ2-2; the table's TRBD2 call for D was not verified on the DNA. In germline, CDR1 is ENHRY, CDR2 SYGVKD. With termini counted, the CDR3 has 15 amino acids.

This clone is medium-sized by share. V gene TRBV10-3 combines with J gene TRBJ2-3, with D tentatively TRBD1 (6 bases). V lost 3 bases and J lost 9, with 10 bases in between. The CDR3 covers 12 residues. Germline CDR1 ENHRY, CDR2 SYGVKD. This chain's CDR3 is CAISEDQGTQYF. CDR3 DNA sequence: TGTGCCATCAGTGAAGATCAGGGGACGCAGTATTTT.

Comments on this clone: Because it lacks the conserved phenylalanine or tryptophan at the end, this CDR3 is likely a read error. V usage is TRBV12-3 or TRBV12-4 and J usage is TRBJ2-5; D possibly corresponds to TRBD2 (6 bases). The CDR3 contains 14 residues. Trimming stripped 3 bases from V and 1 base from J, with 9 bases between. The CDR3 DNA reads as TGTGCCAGCAGTTTTGGGGGGTTCCAAGAGACCCAGTACTGC. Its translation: CASSFGGFQETQYC.

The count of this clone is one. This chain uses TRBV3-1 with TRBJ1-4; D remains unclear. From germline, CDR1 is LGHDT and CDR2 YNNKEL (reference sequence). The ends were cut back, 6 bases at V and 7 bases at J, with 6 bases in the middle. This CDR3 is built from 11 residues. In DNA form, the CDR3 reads TGTGCCAGCAGGGGTGGTGAAAAACTGTTTTTT. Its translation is CASRGGEKLFF.

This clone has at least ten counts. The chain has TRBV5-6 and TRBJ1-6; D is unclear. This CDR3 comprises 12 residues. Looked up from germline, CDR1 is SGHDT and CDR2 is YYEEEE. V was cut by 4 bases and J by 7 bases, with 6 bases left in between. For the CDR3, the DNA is TGTGCCAGCAGCCCGAAGAATTCACCCCTCCACTTT. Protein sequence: CASSPKNSPLHF.

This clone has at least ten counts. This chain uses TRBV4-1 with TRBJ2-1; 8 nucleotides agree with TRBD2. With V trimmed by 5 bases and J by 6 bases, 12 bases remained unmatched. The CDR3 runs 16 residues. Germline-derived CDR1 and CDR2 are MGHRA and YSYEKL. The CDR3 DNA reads TGCGCCAGCAGCTCTAGGGGCGGGAGGAGGGTCAATGAGCAGTTCTTC. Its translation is CASSSRGGRRVNEQFF.

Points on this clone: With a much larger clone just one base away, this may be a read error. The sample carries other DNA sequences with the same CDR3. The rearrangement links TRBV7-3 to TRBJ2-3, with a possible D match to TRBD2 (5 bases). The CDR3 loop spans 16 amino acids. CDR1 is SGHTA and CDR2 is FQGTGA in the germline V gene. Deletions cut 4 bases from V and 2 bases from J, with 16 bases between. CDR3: CASSSPLRGNTDTQYF. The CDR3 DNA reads TGTGCCAGCAGCTCGCCCCTCCGGGGTAACACAGATACGCAGTATTTT.